This entry describes one T cell receptor (beta chain). Its target is unknown. Primers used in a second PCR of about 6 to 11 cycles were a sample-barcoded 5' primer and a J-beta primer mix. TCRdb reprocessed the 5' RACE reads via MiXCR and lists one record per CDR3 protein. The sample has fewer than 700,000 distinct CDR3 sequences, around 38% seen once. The source of the sample is a study of blood T cells in healthy people across ages. Whole-study findings and limits: TCR beta diversity, measured per million T cells, fell in a roughly linear way with age. The study lacked donor CMV status, which possibly confounded expanded clonotype changes.

The germline V gene has CDR1 SGHKS and CDR2 YYEKEE (reference sequence). The V gene end was trimmed by 3 bases and the J gene end by 0 bases; junction bases not matched to a gene: 5. The CDR3 has 16 residues. Isolation of PBMCs gave at least 7 million cells per sample. Sequenced material: blood. The chain employs TRBV5-5 and TRBJ2-5; the match to TRBD1 covers 10 bases. This clonotype was obtained from an elderly man in good health. The CDR3: CASSSGTGANQETQYF. The CDR3 DNA follows: TGTGCCAGCAGCTCCGGGACAGGGGCGAACCAAGAGACCCAGTACTTC.